Described below is a single TCR beta chain sequence and its context. What it binds is unknown. This entry is derived from a study of monozygotic twins with inflammatory bowel disease. Study results and caveats: Different T cell subtypes could not be distinguished.

TCRdb derives one entry per CDR3 protein from the 5' RACE reads, leaving out DNA. The ten most abundant clones cover roughly 5.3% of a sample with some 330,000 distinct CDR3 sequences. In germline, CDR1 is DFQATT, CDR2 SNEGSKA (reference sequence). This CDR3 region has 14 residues. The chain combines TRBV20-1 with TRBJ2-7; there is no DNA to check the TCRdb D call of TRBD2. Sequenced material: blood. The TCR sequence derives from a human donor with ulcerative colitis or Crohn's disease, or a healthy co-twin of an affected twin (not recorded which). CDR3 residues: CSARGTSGPYEQYF.